This T cell receptor (beta chain) was sequenced for a study of CD8+ T cells in alopecia areata listed by TCRdb under 2018. Regarding the study in general: The treated patients took part in an open-label pilot trial in which moderate-to-severe alopecia areata was treated with oral tofacitinib at 5 to 10 mg twice daily. Tofacitinib was administered for 6 to 18 months, and 6 months of follow-up off drug were then conducted to assess delayed response and recurrence. High-throughput TCRbeta sequencing was used to examine T cell clonal expansion in alopecia areata in both the C3H/HeJ mouse model and human patients. Human TCRbeta sequencing covered scalp tissue and sorted CD4+ and CD8+ peripheral blood T cells from patchy and totalis/universalis alopecia areata patients and healthy controls. Biopsies were taken from tofacitinib-treated patients at baseline and again at 4 and 24 weeks into treatment, and several of those patients also had a later scalp biopsy. Scalp clonality was compared among normal scalp (n=4), patchy alopecia areata scalp (n=8), and alopecia totalis/universalis scalp (n=8). RNA was obtained with the PAXgene miRNA kit for fixed scalp, the miRNeasy kit for PBMCs, and the RNeasy kit for mouse skin. Amplification of TCRbeta CDR3 regions was done by immunoSEQ multiplex PCR using 35 Vbeta forward primers and 13 Jbeta reverse primers.

This clone was seen only once. Its specific antigen is unknown. Base qualities are not recorded, but no much larger clone differs from it by a single base. Libraries were built with the immunoSEQ multiplex PCR assay. RNA was extracted from all samples and reverse transcribed into cDNA as template for TCR sequencing. First-strand cDNA was synthesized with SuperScript III using a 2:1 mix of oligo-dT and random hexamers. A synthetic immune receptor repertoire was used to gauge amplification bias, and whatever bias remained was removed computationally. For the original study's pipeline: Raw reads were preprocessed for error removal, and CDR3 was defined according to IMGT conventions as running from the conserved cysteine to phenylalanine. Clonality was calculated as 1 minus Shannon entropy normalized by log2 of the number of productive unique TCRs. CD4 or CD8 identity of scalp clones was inferred by cross-referencing scalp TCRbeta sequences with sorted blood CD4 and CD8 repertoires. Here the immuneACCESS table is served through TCRdb, limited to in-frame sequences with V and J called. Missing clones are a known gap in these copies; in checked studies unresolved V genes cover under half, and the rest lacks a known reason. The V and J calls and clone size are taken from that table; D and trimming were inferred from the DNA. This sample lists 220,000 or so clones; 50% to 70% were detected once. The ten largest clones take up around 0.44% of the sample.

Overall results and qualifications from the work: Compared with mice, TCR sequences shared between patients were less clear, possibly partly because of HLA diversity across the patient population. Higher clonality and more expanded CD8+ clones were observed in lesional scalp than in normal scalp, particularly in alopecia totalis/universalis, a finding suggestive of antigenic drive. Unlike mouse skin, which is dominated by gammadelta T cells, normal human skin has resident alphabeta T cells that are also sequenced, and this complicates analysis of the scalp TCR repertoire.

The sample's time point label is to be understood as: baseline before oral tofacitinib. From alopecia areata patients, peripheral blood was collected along with lesional scalp punch biopsies. PBMCs were isolated by density centrifugation and stained for CD3, CD4 and CD8, and CD4+ and CD8+ T cells were sorted on a FACSAria. The origin of this receptor is a human donor with alopecia areata. Specimen: CD4+ T cells sorted from blood, collected at week 0.

The DNA sequence is as follows: TGTGCCAGTAGCCAAGGAGGGGGGGAGACCCAGTACTTC. The encoded protein is CASSQGGGETQYF. The chain uses TRBV19 and TRBJ2-5; the D gene is tentatively TRBD1 or TRBD2, each matching 6 bases. Reading from cysteine to phenylalanine, the CDR3 counts 13 amino acids. The read is trimmed to its CDR3 DNA, 39 bases read in frame from base 1. CDR1 LNHDA and CDR2 SQIVND were looked up in the germline V gene (reference sequence). The junction carries 13 bases between V and J, which are trimmed by 6 bases and 5 bases respectively.